Shown below are 21 T cell receptor beta chains from a single sample sequenced in a study of monozygotic twins with inflammatory bowel disease. TCRdb reanalyzed the 5' RACE reads, giving one entry per CDR3 protein sequence and no DNA. In all, the sample yields a few hundred thousand distinct CDR3 sequences. What was sequenced was blood. These receptors all come from a human donor with ulcerative colitis or Crohn's disease, or a healthy co-twin of an affected twin (not recorded which).

The J gene is TRBJ2-7, the V gene TRBV7-6; as DNA is missing, the TRBD2 call by TCRdb cannot be tested. Germline CDR1 and CDR2: SGHVS and FNYEAQ. The CDR3 is 18 residues long. CDR3 sequence reads: CASSLESGGIARAYEQYF.

The chain couples TRBV4-2 to TRBJ2-7; as DNA is missing, the TRBD1 call by TCRdb cannot be tested. This CDR3 has 15 amino acids. Germline V gene data show CDR1 as LGHNA and CDR2 as YNFKEQ. The CDR3 spells CASSQAGGPLGEQYF.

The chain uses TRBV6-6 and TRBJ2-5; TCRdb names TRBD1, which stays unverified in the absence of DNA. Germline-derived CDR1 and CDR2 are MNHNY and SVGAGI (reference sequence). The CDR3 runs to 13 residues. CDR3 protein: CAEGRERGETQYF.

The CDR3 is CASSLGSQDTQYF. This chain uses TRBV12-3 or TRBV12-4 with TRBJ2-3. The CDR3 extends over 13 amino acids.

CDR3 region: CASSYGLLREQYF. The chain combines TRBV6-5 with TRBJ2-7. Germline V gene lookup returns CDR1 MNHEY and CDR2 SVGAGI. There are 13 residues in the CDR3.

The rearrangement joins TRBV19 to TRBJ2-1; TCRdb returns TRBD1, unconfirmable since there is no DNA. This CDR3 has 12 residues. From germline, CDR1 is LNHDA and CDR2 SQIVND (reference sequence). The CDR3 here is CATDRVYNEQFF. The full variable domain, its missing parts supplied by reference TRBV19 and TRBJ2-1, is DGGITQSPKYLFRKEGQNVTLSCEQNLNHDAMYWYRQDPGQGLRLIYYSQIVNDFQKGDIAEGYSVSREKKESFPLTVTSAQKNPTAFYLCATDRVYNEQFFGPGTRLTVL.

The chain links TRBV6-6 to TRBJ2-3; TCRdb returns TRBD1, unconfirmable since there is no DNA. Germline CDR1 and CDR2: MNHNY and SVGAGI (reference sequence). This CDR3 has 14 residues. CDR3 in amino acids: CASSRAGGTDTQYF.

The chain couples TRBV5-1 to TRBJ2-6. In germline, CDR1 is SGHRS, CDR2 YFSETQ. The length of the CDR3 is 16 residues. This CDR3 is CASSLTGISGANVLTF.

This chain uses TRBV20-1 with TRBJ2-7; TCRdb lists TRBD1, though no DNA is available to test this call. Germline V gene lookup returns CDR1 DFQATT and CDR2 SNEGSKA (reference sequence). The CDR3 has 15 amino acids. The CDR3 loop is CSARVTGAGVYEQYF.

The V call is TRBV24-1, the J call TRBJ1-2; TCRdb names TRBD1, which stays unverified in the absence of DNA. Per germline, CDR1 KGHDR and CDR2 SFDVKD. The CDR3 runs 11 residues. This CDR3 reads CAAGGTYGYTF.

V is TRBV28 and J is TRBJ1-2; the TRBD1 assignment by TCRdb is unverifiable without DNA. Per the germline V gene, CDR1 is MDHEN and CDR2 is SYDVKM. The CDR3 is 13 amino acids. The CDR3 here is CASSTGRIYGYTF.

V gene TRBV7-6 combines with J gene TRBJ2-3; TCRdb returns TRBD1, unconfirmable since there is no DNA. The CDR3 has 13 amino acids. The germline CDR1 and CDR2 sequences are SGHVS and FNYEAQ. The CDR3 region is CASSPRRADTQYF.

This chain links TRBV5-1 with TRBJ1-2; TCRdb designates TRBD1, a call that cannot be tested without DNA. The CDR3 loop spans 15 amino acids. Germline CDR1 and CDR2: SGHRS and YFSETQ. The CDR3 spells CASSPNEPQQGGYTF.

The V call is TRBV3-1, the J call TRBJ1-2; TCRdb picks TRBD1, but there is no DNA to check that call. The CDR3 extends over 13 amino acids. Looked up from germline, CDR1 is LGHDT and CDR2 is YNNKEL (reference sequence). The CDR3 loop is CASSRTSEHGYTF.

The V call is TRBV20-1, the J call TRBJ2-7. The CDR3 extends over 13 amino acids. The germline gives CDR1 DFQATT, CDR2 SNEGSKA (reference sequence). CDR3 protein: CSAREQGSYEQYF.

The rearrangement uses TRBV19 and TRBJ2-3; TCRdb gives TRBD1 as the D gene, but with no DNA this cannot be confirmed. Germline V gene data show CDR1 as LNHDA and CDR2 as SQIVND (reference sequence). The CDR3 loop spans 14 amino acids. The CDR3 loop is CASSTRGNTDTQYF.

CDR3 sequence: CSARPPGGEGTQYF. The chain carries TRBV20-1 and TRBJ2-5; TCRdb outputs TRBD1, but without DNA this stays unchecked. Germline loops: CDR1 DFQATT, CDR2 SNEGSKA (reference sequence). The CDR3 runs to 14 residues.

The J gene is TRBJ2-3, the V gene TRBV7-2. CDR1 and CDR2 (germline): SGHTA, FQGNSA. The CDR3 sequence is 15 residues long. This CDR3 is CASSSKTLFSYTQYF.

The chain is built from TRBV25-1 and TRBJ2-5. Germline assignment: CDR1 MGHDK and CDR2 SYGVNS. The length of the CDR3 is 15 residues. The CDR3 loop is CASSDLKGSQETQYF.

The chain joins TRBV5-1 to TRBJ1-4; TCRdb's D call, TRBD1, is unchecked because there is no DNA. Germline-derived CDR1 and CDR2 are SGHRS and YFSETQ. CDR3 length: 15 amino acids. The CDR3 reads CASSLERGLGEKLFF.

The chain carries TRBV3-1 and TRBJ2-3; checking the TCRdb D call of TRBD2 is not possible without DNA. Germline assignment: CDR1 LGHDT and CDR2 YNNKEL (reference sequence). This CDR3 is 13 amino acids long. CDR3 region: CASSQAAGDTQYF.